A single sample gave rise to the 30 T cell receptor beta chains below, sequenced in a study of control samples from healthy donors and cancer patients. TCRdb's copy holds only in-frame clones and misses some; the assay was immunoSEQ multiplex PCR. The sample carries around 53,000 clones, roughly 85% recorded once. Sequenced input: PBMCs. These receptor sequences come from a woman aged 45-59 years with lung cancer.

The chain is built from TRBV5-1 and TRBJ1-3, with TRBD1 identical over 7 bases. The CDR3 contains 16 residues. The junction had 10 bases not matched to a gene; V was cut back by 3 bases and J by 4 bases. CDR1 is SGHRS and CDR2 is YFSETQ in the germline V gene. The CDR3 nucleotides read TGCGCCAGCAGCTGGGACAGCCGGTTGGAGGGAAACACCATATATTTT. Translated, it gives CASSWDSRLEGNTIYF.

The rearrangement joins TRBV10-3 to TRBJ1-1, with 8 nucleotides matching TRBD1. V lost 0 bases and J lost 4; bases outside the gene matches: 4. The CDR3 is made up of 15 amino acids. Germline V gene data show CDR1 as ENHRY and CDR2 as SYGVKD. CDR3 nucleotide sequence: TGTGCCATCAGTGAGTCTGGACAGGGATCCACTGAAGCTTTCTTT. This codes for CAISESGQGSTEAFF.

The chain joins TRBV3-1 (or the pseudogene TRBV3-2) to TRBJ1-4, with 10 nucleotides matching TRBD1. From germline, CDR1 is LGHDT and CDR2 YNNKEL (reference sequence). The CDR3 is 15 residues long. V lost 4 bases to trimming and J lost 6 bases; unmatched junction nucleotides: 5. CDR3 protein: CASSPRTGGDEKLFF. CDR3 nucleotides: TGTGCCAGCAGCCCCAGGACAGGGGGGGATGAAAAACTGTTTTTT.

The gene calls are TRBV18 and TRBJ1-1; the D is unclear. The germline V and J ends were trimmed by 2 bases and 1 base, with 5 bases remaining between them. This CDR3 has 13 residues. From germline, CDR1 is KGHSH and CDR2 LQKENI. CDR3 DNA: TGTGCCAGCTCACCAGACGCGAACACTGAAGCTTTCTTT. It translates to CASSPDANTEAFF.

The J gene is TRBJ2-5, the V gene TRBV2, with D perhaps TRBD2 (6 bases). The ends were cut back, 7 bases at V and 2 bases at J, with 17 bases in the middle. Germline values: CDR1 SNHLY, CDR2 FYNNEI. The CDR3 is made up of 15 amino acids. DNA of the CDR3: TGTGCCAGCACCTGGACTTGGGGGGTTCAAGAGACCCAGTACTTC. It translates to CASTWTWGVQETQYF.

The chain carries TRBV7-9 and TRBJ1-1; TRBD1 aligns across 7 bases. Germline loops: CDR1 SEHNR, CDR2 FQNEAQ (reference sequence). V shed 5 bases, J shed 7 bases, and the junction held 4 bases outside the gene matches. This CDR3 has 12 amino acids. The CDR3 region has the DNA TGTGCCAGCAGCAGGACAGGTCTTGAAGCTTTCTTT. Residues: CASSRTGLEAFF. The full variable domain, its missing parts supplied by reference TRBV7-9 and TRBJ1-1, is DTGVSQNPRHKITKRGQNVTFRCDPISEHNRLYWYRQTLGQGPEFLTYFQNEAQLEKSRLLSDRFSAERPKGSFSTLEIQRTEQGDSAMYLCASSRTGLEAFFGQGTRLTVV.

This chain links TRBV19 with TRBJ1-3; D is unresolved. Germline lookup yields CDR1 LNHDA and CDR2 SQIVND (reference sequence). V shed 8 bases and J shed 0 bases, with 17 bases lying between them. This CDR3 region has 16 residues. The CDR3 sequence is CASRDPGRYSGNTIYF. Here the CDR3 DNA reads TGTGCCAGTCGGGATCCGGGCCGCTACTCTGGAAACACCATATATTTT.

The genes are TRBV29-1 and TRBJ1-1; maybe TRBD1 (5 bases). Trimming took 5 bases from V and 4 from J, leaving 11 bases between them. Germline V gene sequence: CDR1 SQVTM, CDR2 ANQGSEA. CDR3 length equals 12 residues. CDR3 DNA sequence: TGCAGCGTTAAAGGGGCGAGCACTGAAGCTTTCTTT. Protein sequence: CSVKGASTEAFF.

The chain carries TRBV19 and TRBJ2-5; possible D gene TRBD2, 5 bases. V gave up 7 bases and J gave up 1 base, with 16 bases separating them. This CDR3 is built from 15 residues. CDR1 is LNHDA and CDR2 is SQIVND in the germline V gene (reference sequence). The CDR3 loop is CASTSLGLGQETQYF. CDR3 DNA: TGTGCCAGTACCTCACTCGGACTGGGCCAAGAGACCCAGTACTTC.

This clone showed up just a few times. The chain combines TRBV5-1 with TRBJ1-5; 8 bases are shared with TRBD1. The CDR3 is 15 amino acids. Germline lookup yields CDR1 SGHRS and CDR2 YFSETQ. V lost 4 bases to trimming and J lost 7 bases; unmatched junction nucleotides: 10. The CDR3 nucleotides are TGCGCCAGCAGCGGAGCGACAGGGGAAGGACAGCCCCAGCATTTT. Translating gives CASSGATGEGQPQHF.

The CDR3: CAWSHSLGGQPQHF. In DNA, the CDR3 is TGTGCCTGGAGTCACTCTTTAGGGGGACAGCCCCAGCATTTT. The rearrangement uses TRBV30 and TRBJ1-5, with TRBD1 as a possible D gene (6 bases). The CDR3 is 14 amino acids. V lost 2 bases and J lost 7, with 15 bases in between. Looked up from germline, CDR1 is GTSNPN and CDR2 is SVGIG (reference sequence).

V is TRBV27 and J is TRBJ1-2; tentative D call: TRBD1 (5 bases). Germline values: CDR1 MNHEY, CDR2 SMNVEV (reference sequence). Deletions cut 8 bases from V and 3 bases from J, with 19 bases between. The CDR3 is 15 amino acids. The CDR3 nucleotides read TGTGCCAGCTCCTCTTCCCAGGGAGACCACTATGGCTACACCTTC. This encodes CASSSSQGDHYGYTF.

The chain links TRBV10-2 to TRBJ2-1, with 8 positions matching TRBD2. This CDR3 is built from 15 residues. CDR1 and CDR2 (germline): WSHSY, SAAADI. V dropped 3 bases and J dropped 7; count of bases not matched to a gene: 8. This CDR3 is CASSDPGGPLNEQFF. The CDR3 DNA sequence: TGCGCCAGCAGTGACCCGGGGGGGCCCCTTAATGAGCAGTTCTTC.

V and J are TRBV28 and TRBJ2-7; the D is unclear. Trimming shortened V by 4 bases and J by 5 bases, and 18 bases separated the two germline ends. The CDR3 covers 15 residues. Germline lookup yields CDR1 MDHEN and CDR2 SYDVKM. CDR3 in DNA: TGTGCCAGCAGTTCTACCGCTAACAAAGCCCACGAGCAGTACTTC. It codes for CASSSTANKAHEQYF.

The J gene is TRBJ1-5, the V gene TRBV19; D not resolved. V lost 1 base, J lost 7 bases, and 14 bases lay in between. The CDR3 has 15 amino acids. CDR1 and CDR2 (germline): LNHDA, SQIVND (reference sequence). CDR3 residues: CASSIASDARQPQHF. The CDR3 DNA follows: TGTGCCAGTAGTATAGCTTCGGACGCCAGGCAGCCCCAGCATTTT.

J is TRBJ2-7 and V is TRBV15, with D possibly being TRBD1 (5 bases). The length of the CDR3 is 14 residues. CDR1 LNHNV and CDR2 YYDKDF come from the germline V gene (reference sequence). V was pared by 0 bases and J by 5 bases, with 11 bases between. In DNA, the CDR3 is TGTGCCACCAGCAGAGATGTAACAGGCAACGAGCAGTACTTC. Amino acids: CATSRDVTGNEQYF.

The chain combines TRBV2 with TRBJ2-1, with D unclear. Trimming pared 4 bases from V and 7 bases from J, leaving 5 bases between. The CDR3 sequence is 11 residues long. Germline lookup yields CDR1 SNHLY and CDR2 FYNNEI. In DNA form, the CDR3 reads TGTGCCAGCAGTGGATATAATGAGCAGTTCTTC. It codes for CASSGYNEQFF.

The genes are TRBV27 and TRBJ2-2; D call uncertain. Germline V gives CDR1 MNHEY, CDR2 SMNVEV (reference sequence). The CDR3 runs 13 residues. Trimming shortened V by 5 bases and J by 4 bases, and 8 bases separated the two germline ends. This CDR3 is CASSLFSTGELFF. CDR3 sequence (DNA): TGTGCCAGCAGTCTATTCAGCACCGGGGAGCTGTTTTTT.

The chain employs TRBV27 and TRBJ2-7, with 7 bases lining up with TRBD1. The CDR3 covers 15 residues. Germline CDR1 MNHEY, CDR2 SMNVEV (reference sequence). J lost 6 bases, V lost 7 bases, and 15 bases had no gene match. The CDR3 bases are TGTGCCAGCACCCCGAGTTGGGACAGACGTGGCGAGCAGTACTTC. Amino acids: CASTPSWDRRGEQYF.

The chain joins TRBV10-2 to TRBJ2-1; 10 nucleotides line up with TRBD1. Trimming took 7 bases from V and 9 from J; bases not matched to a gene: 18. This CDR3 has 17 residues. Germline values: CDR1 WSHSY, CDR2 SAAADI. The CDR3 spells CASNQVGGDRGRSEQFF. The CDR3 DNA is TGCGCCAGCAACCAAGTAGGTGGGGACAGGGGAAGGAGTGAGCAGTTCTTC.

This clone was observed a single time. The rearrangement uses TRBV27 and TRBJ2-3; 8 nucleotides match TRBD1. Germline V CDR1 and CDR2: MNHEY, SMNVEV (reference sequence). The CDR3 contains 16 residues. The trim removed 2 bases at V and 6 bases at J, leaving 10 bases unmatched. Here the CDR3 DNA reads TGTGCCAGCAGTTTACACCGACAGGGGCGCAGGGATACGCAGTATTTT. Translated, it gives CASSLHRQGRRDTQYF.

The J gene is TRBJ1-4, the V gene TRBV5-1; D is unresolved. The CDR3 sequence is 15 residues long. V lost 0 bases to trimming and J lost 0 bases, with 6 bases between them. Per the germline V gene, CDR1 is SGHRS and CDR2 is YFSETQ. In nucleotides, the CDR3 is TGCGCCAGCAGCTTGGTGGGCTCAACTAATGAAAAACTGTTTTTT. Translating it yields CASSLVGSTNEKLFF.

This clone was seen a single time. The chain combines TRBV24-1 with TRBJ2-7; possible D gene TRBD2, 6 bases. V gave up 0 bases and J gave up 6 bases, with 8 bases separating them. The CDR3 is 13 residues long. CDR1 and CDR2 (germline): KGHDR, SFDVKD. CDR3 loop: CATSDLLAPEQYF. CDR3 bases: TGTGCCACCAGTGATTTGCTAGCGCCCGAGCAGTACTTC.

The V gene is TRBV7-3, the J gene TRBJ2-3; the D is unclear. Germline values: CDR1 SGHTA, CDR2 FQGTGA. The CDR3 spans 15 residues. Between the trimmed V and J ends, which lost 5 bases and 6 bases, there was a span of 18 bases. The CDR3 here is CASSATPLELDTQYF. CDR3 DNA sequence: TGTGCCAGCAGCGCGACCCCTCTTGAGCTGGATACGCAGTATTTT.

The chain carries TRBV28 and TRBJ1-2; 8 bases are shared with TRBD1. Trimming took 2 bases from V and 6 from J; bases not matched to a gene: 8. The CDR3 is made up of 15 amino acids. Germline values: CDR1 MDHEN, CDR2 SYDVKM. The CDR3: CASSLASSGGNGYTF. The CDR3 DNA follows: TGTGCCAGCAGTTTAGCGTCCTCAGGGGGCAATGGCTACACCTTC.

The table lists this clone with a count of one. This sequence joins TRBV19 and TRBJ1-3; D perhaps matches TRBD1 (5 bases). V lost 11 bases and J lost 3, with 17 bases in between. Germline lookup yields CDR1 LNHDA and CDR2 SQIVND (reference sequence). CDR3 length: 14 amino acids. CDR3 DNA sequence: TGTGCCTCGAAAGGGGCCAGCCTTGGAAACACCATATATTTT. It yields the protein CASKGASLGNTIYF.

The J gene is TRBJ1-1, the V gene TRBV11-1; D not certain. This CDR3 has 16 amino acids. Trimming cost V 4 bases and J 0 bases, with 15 bases left between them. Germline CDR1 and CDR2: SGHAT and FQDESV (reference sequence). CDR3 sequence reads: CASSSPRGDMNTEAFF. In nucleotides, the CDR3 is TGTGCCAGCAGCTCCCCCCGTGGAGATATGAACACTGAAGCTTTCTTT.

V gene TRBV7-9 combines with J gene TRBJ1-2; no definite D call. Trimming removed 1 base from V and 1 base from J, with 10 bases in between. There are 15 residues in the CDR3. Germline V CDR1 and CDR2: SEHNR, FQNEAQ (reference sequence). The CDR3, as DNA: TGTGCCAGCAGCTTAGGCTTCGGGGTTAACTATGGCTACACCTTC. Encoded protein: CASSLGFGVNYGYTF.

This chain's CDR3 is CASSPTYEQYF. CDR3 nucleotides: TGTGCCAGCAGCCCGACCTACGAGCAGTACTTC. This chain connects TRBV7-2 to TRBJ2-7; the D is unclear. This CDR3 spans 11 amino acids. Trimming pared 5 bases from V and 2 bases from J, leaving 4 bases between. Germline values: CDR1 SGHTA, CDR2 FQGNSA.

The chain is built from TRBV6-5 and TRBJ2-2, with D perhaps given as TRBD1 or TRBD2 (5 bases each). Per the germline V gene, CDR1 is MNHEY and CDR2 is SVGAGI. The CDR3 sequence is 16 residues long. Trimming took 4 bases from V and 4 from J, leaving 16 bases between them. This chain's CDR3 is CASSFPGSGPTGELFF. The CDR3 DNA follows: TGTGCCAGCAGTTTTCCAGGGTCGGGACCCACCGGGGAGCTGTTTTTT.